The 19 T cell receptor beta chains below all came from one sample that was sequenced in a study of breast tumors, draining lymph nodes, adjacent tissues. TCRdb re-called the multiplex PCR reads with MiXCR, one entry per CDR3 protein. The sample carries tens of thousands of distinct CDR3 sequences, approximately 30% recorded once. Axillary draining lymph nodes of breast cancer patients supplied the node samples. Sequenced sample: axillary lymph node tissue. The source of these receptors is a female donor with breast cancer. Some clones in this sample may be carry-over from other donors' samples.

At least ten counts were recorded for this clonotype. This chain connects TRBV7-2 to TRBJ2-4, with D perhaps TRBD1 or TRBD2 (6 bases each). CDR3 length: 15 residues. CDR1 and CDR2 (germline): SGHTA, FQGNSA. V lost 7 bases and J 6 bases, leaving 19 bases between the germline ends. CDR3 protein: CASTPEVGGLNIQYF. The CDR3 nucleotides are TGTGCCAGCACCCCGGAGGTAGGGGGACTAAACATTCAGTACTTC.

This clonotype was counted ten times or more. V usage is TRBV14 and J usage is TRBJ2-6, with D unresolved. CDR1 is SGHDN, CDR2 FVKESK, per germline. The CDR3 is 16 residues long. The V end was cut by 0 bases, the J end by 0 bases, with 6 bases between. CDR3 in amino acids: CASSQEPGSGANVLTF. The CDR3 nucleotides read TGTGCCAGCAGCCAAGAACCCGGCTCTGGGGCCAACGTCCTGACTTTC.

A word on this clonotype: Without the conserved terminal phenylalanine or tryptophan, this CDR3 likely stems from a read error. The rearrangement links TRBV6-4 to TRBJ1-5; D unclear. This CDR3 is built from 15 residues. Germline CDR1 MRHNA, CDR2 SNTAGT. V lost 5 bases and J 5 bases, leaving 16 bases between the germline ends. CDR3 amino acids: CASSLRRGTHQPQHL. In DNA form, the CDR3 reads TGTGCCAGCAGTCTGAGACGGGGTACGCATCAGCCCCAGCATCTT.

Concerning this clonotype: The junction and the germline gene differ at one end; a read error may be behind it. V and J are TRBV7-9 and TRBJ2-1; D call uncertain. The CDR3 is made up of 10 amino acids. CDR1 and CDR2 from the germline V gene are SEHNR and FQNEAQ (reference sequence). This CDR3 reads CASSHTEQSF. DNA of the CDR3: TGTGCCAGCAGCCACACCGAGCAGTCCTTC.

This clonotype was recorded many times. This chain joins TRBV18 and TRBJ2-3, with unresolved D. Trimming removed 0 bases at V and 4 bases at J, with 5 bases between. Germline-derived CDR1 and CDR2 are KGHSH and LQKENI. This CDR3 has 13 residues. CDR3 sequence (DNA): TGTGCCAGCTCACCACCAGGGTCAGATACGCAGTATTTT. Translation: CASSPPGSDTQYF. The full variable domain, in which reference TRBV18 and TRBJ2-3 provide the parts outside the CDR3, is NAGVMQNPRHLVRRRGQEARLRCSPMKGHSHVYWYRQLPEEGLKFMVYLQKENIIDESGMPKERFSAEFPKEGPSILRIQQVVRGDSAAYFCASSPPGSDTQYFGPGTRLTVL.

CDR3 region: CASSPNRGEETQYF. The CDR3 DNA is TGTGCCAGCAGCCCAAACAGGGGGGAGGAGACCCAGTACTTC. The gene calls are TRBV4-2 and TRBJ2-5; TRBD1 matches at 8 bases. The CDR3 is 14 amino acids. The V segment lost 4 bases and the J segment 5 bases; nucleotides outside the gene matches: 6. CDR1 and CDR2 from the germline V gene are LGHNA and YNFKEQ.

This clonotype was counted only a few times. The J gene is TRBJ2-3, the V gene TRBV6-1, with TRBD2 as a possible D gene (6 bases). Per the germline V gene, CDR1 is MNHNS and CDR2 is SASEGT. V was pared by 5 bases and J by 1 base, with 16 bases between. CDR3 size: 16 residues. The CDR3 coding sequence is TGTGCCAGCAGTCAACCGTCGGGAGTAGGCACAGATACGCAGTATTTT. It specifies CASSQPSGVGTDTQYF.

The table lists this clonotype with many counts. The chain links TRBV6-1 to TRBJ2-5; 10 bases line up with TRBD1. In germline, CDR1 is MNHNS, CDR2 SASEGT. Losses at the gene ends were 6 bases for V and 5 bases for J; bases not matched to a gene: 0. CDR3 length: 12 amino acids. CDR3 nucleotide sequence: TGTGCCAGCAGGGACAGGGGGGAGACCCAGTACTTC. Its translation is CASRDRGETQYF.

In this sample, this clonotype turned up many times. The genes are TRBV7-2 and TRBJ2-1; 14 bases match TRBD2. The CDR3 extends over 16 amino acids. Germline V lookup: CDR1 SGHTA, CDR2 FQGNSA. Unmatched junction bases numbered 3, after V lost 2 bases and J lost 6 bases. The CDR3 DNA follows: TGTGCCAGCAGCTTACGACTAGCGGGAGGGGGCAATGAGCAGTTCTTC. Residues: CASSLRLAGGGNEQFF.

This clonotype has ten or more counts. CDR3 nucleotides: TGCGCCAGCAGCCAAGTGGACAGGGGCCCGGAGCAGTTCTTC. Translating it yields CASSQVDRGPEQFF. The genes are TRBV4-3 and TRBJ2-1; 9 positions agree with TRBD1. Germline values: CDR1 LGHNA, CDR2 YSLEER. The CDR3 has 14 amino acids. The trim removed 1 base at V and 10 bases at J, leaving 5 bases unmatched.

The chain is built from TRBV7-2 and TRBJ1-1; no firm D call. V was trimmed by 1 base and J by 0 bases, leaving 6 bases between them. The germline CDR1 and CDR2 sequences are SGHTA and FQGNSA. This CDR3 has 14 residues. This chain's CDR3 is CASSLVLMNTEAFF. In DNA, the CDR3 is TGTGCCAGCAGCTTAGTCCTCATGAACACTGAAGCTTTCTTT. Full variable domain (outside the CDR3, taken from reference TRBV7-2 and TRBJ1-1): GAGVSQSPSNKVTEKGKDVELRCDPISGHTALYWYRQSLGQGLEFLIYFQGNSAPDKSGLPSDRFSAERTGGSVSTLTIQRTQQEDSAVYLCASSLVLMNTEAFFGQGTRLTVV.

A remark on this clonotype: A clone one base away is much larger, so this may be a read error. The chain links TRBV6-2 or TRBV6-3 to TRBJ1-2; D not certain. This CDR3 is built from 12 residues. V was trimmed by 4 bases and J by 10 bases, leaving 13 bases between them. CDR1 MNHEY and CDR2 SVGEGT come from the germline V gene. CDR3 nucleotides: TGTGCCAGCAGTTCCCTTGACACGGTCTACACCTTC. This codes for CASSSLDTVYTF.

This sequence joins TRBV6-2 or TRBV6-3 and TRBJ2-3, with no clear D. V shed 5 bases and J shed 0 bases, with 9 bases lying between them. CDR3 size: 14 residues. CDR1 is MNHEY, CDR2 SVGEGT, per germline. This chain's CDR3 is CASSAGRSTDTQYF. CDR3 sequence (DNA): TGTGCCAGCAGTGCCGGACGGAGCACAGATACGCAGTATTTT.

With respect to this clonotype: A single base separates this from a much larger clone, so it may be a read error. V is TRBV12-3 or TRBV12-4 and J is TRBJ2-2; possibly TRBD1 for D (6 bases). The CDR3 consists of 15 residues. With 5 bases removed from V and 0 bases from J, the gap between germline ends came to 10 bases. The CDR3 region is CASSPWDTNTGELFF. CDR3 nucleotides: TGTGCCAGCAGTCCGTGGGACACGAACACCGGGGAGCTGTTTTTT.

This clonotype showed up just a few times. The chain uses TRBV7-9 and TRBJ2-7; D is tentatively TRBD1 or TRBD2 (5 bases each). CDR1 and CDR2 (germline): SEHNR, FQNEAQ (reference sequence). The CDR3 length is 14 residues. The V end was cut by 5 bases, the J end by 2 bases, with 13 bases between. CDR3 sequence reads: CASSPGDGTYEQYF. The CDR3 DNA is TGTGCCAGCAGCCCCGGGGACGGAACCTACGAGCAGTACTTC. Full variable domain (missing parts from reference TRBV7-9 and TRBJ2-7): DTGVSQNPRHKITKRGQNVTFRCDPISEHNRLYWYRQTLGQGPEFLTYFQNEAQLEKSRLLSDRFSAERPKGSFSTLEIQRTEQGDSAMYLCASSPGDGTYEQYFGPGTRLTVT.

The chain couples TRBV9 to TRBJ2-3; 10 nucleotides line up with TRBD2. The germline CDR1 and CDR2 sequences are SGDLS and YYNGEE. The CDR3 contains 18 residues. Trimming at V came to 3 bases and at J to 4 bases, leaving 14 bases not matched to a gene. The CDR3 loop is CASSGTRRSGRASDTQYF. DNA of the CDR3: TGTGCCAGCAGCGGGACGAGGCGAAGCGGGAGGGCCTCAGATACGCAGTATTTT. The full variable domain, in which reference TRBV9 and TRBJ2-3 provide the parts outside the CDR3, is DSGVTQTPKHLITATGQRVTLRCSPRSGDLSVYWYQQSLDQGLQFLIQYYNGEERAKGNILERFSAQQFPDLHSELNLSSLELGDSALYFCASSGTRRSGRASDTQYFGPGTRLTVL.

The table lists this clonotype with a few counts. This could be a read error, since a much larger clone is one nucleotide away. J is TRBJ2-7 and V is TRBV6-5; 8 bases fit TRBD2. CDR3 length equals 14 residues. Germline V gene data show CDR1 as MNHEY and CDR2 as SVGAGI. J gave up 5 bases and V 5 bases, and 8 bases lay outside the gene matches. CDR3 DNA sequence: TGTGCCAGCAGTCACCACGGGACTAGAGACGAGCAGTACTTC. This gives the protein CASSHHGTRDEQYF.

This clonotype was counted at least ten times. The V call is TRBV27, the J call TRBJ2-2, with D possibly TRBD2 on 5 matching bases. The CDR3 is made up of 14 amino acids. The V end was cut by 5 bases, the J end by 4 bases, with 11 bases between. Germline V gene sequence: CDR1 MNHEY, CDR2 SMNVEV (reference sequence). The CDR3 DNA follows: TGTGCCAGCAGTCTTAAAGCGGTCACCGGGGAGCTGTTTTTT. This sequence encodes CASSLKAVTGELFF.

This clonotype has at least ten counts. The rearrangement uses TRBV4-3 and TRBJ2-2; D call uncertain. V dropped 0 bases and J dropped 2 bases, with 16 bases sitting between them. Germline values: CDR1 LGHNA, CDR2 YSLEER. The CDR3 is made up of 18 amino acids. The CDR3 region is CASSQDTPLGLNTGELFF. DNA of the CDR3: TGCGCCAGCAGCCAAGATACACCCCTGGGCCTTAACACCGGGGAGCTGTTTTTT.